This T cell receptor beta chain originates from a study of Tregs in tolerant kidney transplant recipients. Study-wide results and caveats: Nucleotide sequences could not be compared across some patients' samples due to primer changes.

The CDR3 runs to 18 residues. Germline V gene lookup returns CDR1 SNHLY and CDR2 FYNNEI. V dropped 5 bases and J dropped 5; count of bases not matched to a gene: 18. As regards this clone: The antigen remains undetermined.

Data came from immunoSEQ multiplex PCR; TCRdb stores just in-frame clones and leaves some out. The repertoire holds 54,000 or so clones, with about 89% as singletons. The nonmyeloablative bone marrow transplants came from related graft donors, with transient mixed chimerism. The sample consisted of CD8+ T cells from blood (PBMCs), taken 24 months after the transplant. This chain joins TRBV2 and TRBJ1-5; 7 positions match TRBD1. This receptor was obtained from a human patient who received a combined kidney and bone marrow transplant. Some T cells may be graft donor cells. The CDR3 nucleotides are TGTGCCAGCAGTACCCTCGATTTTCCCGGGACAGTTGATCAGCCCCAGCATTTT. It yields the protein CASSTLDFPGTVDQPQHF.